Shown below are 20 T cell receptor beta chains from a single sample sequenced in a study of T cell responses to AZD1222 COVID-19 vaccine. Some clones are missing from TCRdb's copy, which holds only in-frame ones; the method was immunoSEQ multiplex PCR. This sample has under 130,000 clones; around 94% occur once, and the top ten carry less than 2.5%. The material was peripheral blood, obtained on day 0 of AZD1222 vaccination. These receptors were collected from an adult in good health.

V usage is TRBV4-3 and J usage is TRBJ2-5; tentatively, D is TRBD2 (7 bases). Germline V gives CDR1 LGHNA, CDR2 YSLEER. This CDR3 is 15 amino acids long. Trimming cost V 0 bases and J 5 bases, with 13 bases left between them. CDR3 region: CASSQEGGVAETQYF. CDR3 sequence (DNA): TGCGCCAGCAGCCAAGAAGGGGGGGTAGCGGAGACCCAGTACTTC.

The chain employs TRBV7-9 and TRBJ2-3; D unclear. Trimming shortened V by 2 bases and J by 6 bases, and 3 bases separated the two germline ends. The CDR3 length is 11 residues. From germline, CDR1 is SEHNR and CDR2 FQNEAQ (reference sequence). CDR3 nucleotides: TGTGCCAGCAGCTTAACGGATACGCAGTATTTT. It translates to CASSLTDTQYF.

The rearrangement uses TRBV11-3 and TRBJ2-2; D tentatively reads TRBD1 or TRBD2 (7 bases each). This CDR3 is built from 14 residues. Germline CDR1 SGHNT, CDR2 YENEEA. Trimming left V 6 bases short and J 7 bases short, with 15 bases between. The CDR3 reads CASRAGGEIGELFF. CDR3 nucleotide sequence: TGTGCCAGCAGAGCAGGGGGGGAGATCGGGGAGCTGTTTTTT.

CDR3 protein: CASSLEASEIYEQYF. CDR3 coding DNA: TGTGCCAGCAGCTTAGAGGCTAGCGAGATCTACGAGCAGTACTTC. The J gene is TRBJ2-7, the V gene TRBV7-2; weak D call: TRBD2 (6 bases). Between the trimmed V and J ends, which lost 1 base and 3 bases, there was a span of 13 bases. This CDR3 has 15 amino acids. Looked up from germline, CDR1 is SGHTA and CDR2 is FQGNSA.

The rearrangement links TRBV2 to TRBJ2-5, with 9 bases aligning to TRBD1. CDR1 and CDR2 from the germline V gene are SNHLY and FYNNEI. The CDR3 spans 14 residues. V was clipped by 6 bases and J by 9 bases; unmatched bases: 11. The CDR3 loop reads CASRAGTGPLPQYF. The CDR3 bases are TGTGCCAGCAGGGCCGGGACAGGGCCCCTTCCCCAGTACTTC.

V is TRBV7-9 and J is TRBJ2-1; 11 bases are shared with TRBD2. V was pared by 8 bases and J by 7 bases, with 7 bases of the junction left unmatched. Germline V gene lookup returns CDR1 SEHNR and CDR2 FQNEAQ (reference sequence). The CDR3 totals 14 residues. The DNA for the CDR3 is TGTGCCAGCCGTTTGACTAGCGGGAAAAATGAGCAGTTCTTC. Protein: CASRLTSGKNEQFF.

This sequence joins TRBV28 and TRBJ1-5; D might be TRBD1 (6 bases). CDR1 and CDR2 from the germline V gene are MDHEN and SYDVKM. V was clipped by 5 bases and J by 6 bases, with 14 bases between them. The CDR3 is 14 residues long. CDR3 residues: CASSDTQGRQPQHF. The CDR3, as DNA: TGTGCCAGCAGTGACACCCAGGGGCGTCAGCCCCAGCATTTT.

This rearrangement joins TRBV28 to TRBJ1-3, with D unresolved. Trimming removed 7 bases from V and 0 bases from J, with 22 bases in between. The CDR3 is 18 residues long. Germline CDR1 is MDHEN and CDR2 is SYDVKM. The DNA of the CDR3 is TGTGCCAGCATGTCGCCGTCGGACGGCGCCCACTCTGGAAACACCATATATTTT. Amino acids: CASMSPSDGAHSGNTIYF.

The J gene is TRBJ1-1, the V gene TRBV5-1, with TRBD1 identical over 8 bases. The V gene's germline CDR1 is SGHRS and CDR2 YFSETQ. V trimming: 0 bases; J trimming: 1 base; junction bases outside the gene matches: 2. The length of the CDR3 is 15 residues. This CDR3 is CASSLGTGRNTEAFF. The CDR3, as DNA: TGCGCCAGCAGCTTGGGGACAGGGAGGAACACTGAAGCTTTCTTT.

This sequence joins TRBV27 and TRBJ2-7; 9 bases are a match to TRBD2. Germline V gene sequence: CDR1 MNHEY, CDR2 SMNVEV (reference sequence). The CDR3 has 17 amino acids. J lost 0 bases, V lost 0 bases, and 6 bases had no gene match. DNA of the CDR3: TGTGCCAGCAGTTTATCGAGTTGGACTAGCGTCTCCTACGAGCAGTACTTC. Translating gives CASSLSSWTSVSYEQYF.

The J gene is TRBJ2-7, the V gene TRBV5-4, with 7 bases fitting TRBD1. V lost 2 bases and J lost 4; bases outside the gene matches: 6. Germline CDR1 SGHNT, CDR2 YYREEE (reference sequence). The CDR3 totals 14 residues. The CDR3 region is CASSFPGQIYEQYF. The CDR3 nucleotides read TGTGCCAGCAGCTTTCCGGGACAGATTTACGAGCAGTACTTC.

The chain recombines TRBV9 with TRBJ2-7; 8 nucleotides line up with TRBD2. The junction had 7 bases not matched to a gene; V was cut back by 0 bases and J by 5 bases. Germline lookup yields CDR1 SGDLS and CDR2 YYNGEE. The CDR3 loop spans 15 amino acids. CDR3 region: CASSVGSGSIDEQYF. In DNA, the CDR3 is TGTGCCAGCAGCGTAGGAAGCGGGAGCATCGACGAGCAGTACTTC.

V and J are TRBV3-1 (or the pseudogene TRBV3-2) and TRBJ2-1; D remains ambiguous. The germline gives CDR1 LGHDT, CDR2 YNNKEL (reference sequence). The CDR3 has 12 amino acids. With 4 bases removed from V and 6 bases from J, the gap between germline ends came to 7 bases. CDR3 loop: CASSPDGNEQFF. CDR3 DNA: TGTGCCAGCAGCCCGGACGGCAATGAGCAGTTCTTC.

V gene TRBV4-1 combines with J gene TRBJ1-2, with a weak D call TRBD1 (6 bases). CDR1 and CDR2 from the germline V gene are MGHRA and YSYEKL. Trimming took off 4 bases at V and 11 bases at J, with 23 bases between the two ends. The CDR3 is 15 amino acids. The CDR3 DNA is TGCGCCAGCAGCCGCCCTCTCTGGGGGGGGCCGGAGTACACCTTC. This codes for CASSRPLWGGPEYTF.

This clone was picked up a small number of times. V and J are TRBV27 and TRBJ2-3; 12 bases are shared with TRBD2. Per the germline V gene, CDR1 is MNHEY and CDR2 is SMNVEV (reference sequence). The CDR3 length is 19 residues. The V and J ends lost 5 bases and 5 bases, in that order; junction bases with no gene match: 17. The CDR3 reads CASSPRARLAGGRKDTQYF. Written as DNA, the CDR3 is TGTGCCAGCAGTCCACGAGCGCGGCTAGCGGGGGGGCGTAAAGATACGCAGTATTTT.

This clone showed up just once. The V gene is TRBV7-2, the J gene TRBJ2-7; 13 nucleotides line up with TRBD2. V shed 4 bases, J shed 2 bases, and the junction held 5 bases outside the gene matches. This CDR3 is 16 amino acids long. Germline CDR1 SGHTA, CDR2 FQGNSA. CDR3: CASSSEGTSGTYEQYF. As DNA, the CDR3 is TGTGCCAGCAGCTCAGAGGGGACTAGCGGGACCTACGAGCAGTACTTC.

The chain couples TRBV19 to TRBJ1-1; D is undetermined. The CDR3 spans 15 residues. Germline V lookup: CDR1 LNHDA, CDR2 SQIVND (reference sequence). Trimming shortened V by 1 base and J by 1 base, and 10 bases separated the two germline ends. In DNA, the CDR3 is TGTGCCAGTAGTATAGTACAGCGACCGAACACTGAAGCTTTCTTT. It encodes CASSIVQRPNTEAFF.

The chain carries TRBV7-8 and TRBJ1-2; D may be TRBD1 (6 bases). The CDR3 runs to 16 residues. V was shortened by 2 bases and J by 0 bases, with 13 bases between the two germline ends. Per germline, CDR1 SGHVS and CDR2 FQNEAQ. CDR3 coding DNA: TGTGCCAGCAGCTTACCGAGGGACAAACCTAACTATGGCTACACCTTC. Residues: CASSLPRDKPNYGYTF.

The chain couples TRBV12-3 or TRBV12-4 to TRBJ2-3; D possibly matches TRBD1 or TRBD2 (6 bases each). The CDR3 length is 13 residues. The V end lost 5 bases, the J end lost 6 bases, and 12 bases lay between the germline ends. CDR3 nucleotides: TGTGCCAGCAGTCCAGGGGAGGTGGATACGCAGTATTTT. It is translated as CASSPGEVDTQYF.

This chain uses TRBV5-6 with TRBJ1-5, with D possibly matching TRBD1 (5 bases). Germline values: CDR1 SGHDT, CDR2 YYEEEE. The CDR3 is 14 amino acids. Trimming pared 3 bases from V and 5 bases from J, leaving 12 bases between. The chain's CDR3 is CASSSGALYQPQHF. CDR3 coding DNA: TGTGCCAGCAGCTCCGGGGCCCTATATCAGCCCCAGCATTTT.